The clone carrying this TCR beta chain was picked up one time. The antigen is not known. The source of the sample is a study of siplizumab effects on memory and regulatory T cells. Whole-study results and caveats: The apparent diversity of naive T cells exceeded that of memory cells, and naive T cells seemed to make a major contribution to the alloresponse. Many proliferating CD4+ or CD8+ clones remained unclassified. Roughly 75-95% of them could not be assigned either a naive or a memory phenotype.

Assay used: immunoSEQ multiplex PCR; TCRdb lists only in-frame clones, some missing. Seen here are tens of thousands of clones, 85% to 95% observed once, and the top ten hold around 0.3%. Per germline, CDR1 PRHDT and CDR2 FYEKMQ (reference sequence). CDR3 length equals 17 residues. V was clipped by 1 base and J by 3 bases; unmatched bases: 9. What was sequenced was non-Treg CD4+ T cells sorted from blood. The gene calls are TRBV13 and TRBJ2-7; TRBD2 aligns across 10 bases. The TCR comes from a human donor in good health. The CDR3 region has the DNA TGTGCCAGCAGCTTAGAATCTAGCGGGAGAGCGTACTACGAGCAGTACTTC. This gives the protein CASSLESSGRAYYEQYF.